Listed below are T cell receptor beta chains from one sample, sequenced in a study of response to subunit inactivated influenza vaccine. TCRdb passed the RT-PCR reads through MiXCR, listing each CDR3 protein once. The profile covers 800,000 or so distinct CDR3 sequences, with 20% to 25% appearing a single time and roughly 10% taken by the ten largest. Sequencing was performed on PBMCs from blood, taken more than 4 days after vaccination. Every receptor here comes from a man aged 50 to 60 who received an inactivated influenza vaccine. Each CDR3 is given with its conserved first and last residue. A D gene is named only where the DNA matches it firmly. Size is stated for part of the rows, as once, few or many counts, or as a class when the clone is expanded.

V gene	clone size	D gene	J gene	CDR3 protein	CDR3 DNA
TRBV20-1	few	-	TRBJ2-3	CSARDATGPQKDF	TGCAGTGCTAGAGATGCGACAGGCCCACAGAAGGATTTT
TRBV9	-	-	TRBJ2-1	CASSAKLAGVYNEQFF	TGTGCCAGCAGCGCTAAACTTGCAGGGGTTTACAATGAGCAGTTCTTC
TRBV20-1	few	TRBD2	TRBJ2-3	CSAKGLAGSDTQYF	TGCAGTGCCAAGGGACTAGCGGGATCAGATACGCAGTATTTT
TRBV28	-	TRBD1	TRBJ2-3	CASSPSQGVGLTDTQYF	TGTGCCAGCAGTCCGAGTCAGGGGGTAGGTCTCACAGATACGCAGTATTTT
TRBV5-1	few	TRBD1	TRBJ1-4	CASSFSSGGGEKLFF	TGCGCCAGCAGCTTTTCTTCAGGGGGCGGTGAAAAACTGTTTTTT
TRBV20-1	few	-	TRBJ1-5	CSAYRDTRQPQHF	TGCAGTGCTTACCGGGACACCAGACAGCCCCAGCATTTT
TRBV5-6	few	TRBD2	TRBJ2-1	CASSFLAGATEQFF	TGTGCCAGCAGCTTTCTAGCGGGAGCGACTGAGCAGTTCTTC
TRBV10-2	-	TRBD2	TRBJ2-3	CASRPSGGARDTQYF	TGCGCCAGCAGGCCTAGCGGGGGGGCAAGGGATACGCAGTATTTT
TRBV20-1	-	-	TRBJ1-5	CSARDAGRYSNQPQHF	TGCAGTGCTAGAGATGCAGGGAGATATAGCAATCAGCCCCAGCATTTT
TRBV5-1	few	TRBD1	TRBJ2-7	CASSLARTGYYEQYF	TGCGCCAGCAGCTTGGCCCGGACAGGCTACTACGAGCAGTACTTC
TRBV10-3	few	-	TRBJ1-1	CAISDTQGLNTEAFF	TGTGCCATCAGTGATACGCAGGGCCTGAACACTGAAGCTTTCTTT
TRBV4-1	-	-	TRBJ1-1	CASSQEPGAMNTEAFF	TGCGCCAGCAGCCAAGAGCCAGGGGCTATGAACACTGAAGCTTTCTTT
TRBV28	few	-	TRBJ1-1	CASSFPIVWGTEAFF	TGTGCCAGCAGTTTTCCGATTGTATGGGGCACTGAAGCTTTCTTT
TRBV18	few	-	TRBJ1-1	CASSPISSANTEAFF	TGTGCCAGCTCACCTATCTCGTCAGCGAACACTGAAGCTTTCTTT
TRBV4-1	-	TRBD1	TRBJ2-7	CASSQAGTGKDEQYF	TGCGCCAGCAGCCAAGCCGGGACAGGGAAAGACGAGCAGTACTTC
TRBV20-1	-	-	TRBJ2-1	CSARDLLYNEQFF	TGCAGTGCTAGAGATCTTTTGTACAATGAGCAGTTCTTC
TRBV4-3	few	-	TRBJ2-7	CASSQVPGTEQYF	TGCGCCAGCAGCCAAGTTCCCGGGACCGAGCAGTACTTC
TRBV7-2	many	TRBD1	TRBJ2-5	CASSFRTGGETQYF	TGTGCCAGCAGCTTCCGGACAGGGGGAGAGACCCAGTACTTC
TRBV28	-	TRBD1	TRBJ2-5	CASTVPDRAQETQYF	TGTGCCAGCACAGTTCCGGACAGGGCTCAGGAGACCCAGTACTTC
TRBV20-1	-	TRBD2	TRBJ2-7	CSARLAGGLAEQYF	TGCAGTGCTAGACTAGCGGGAGGGCTAGCCGAGCAGTACTTC
TRBV12-3/TRBV12-4	-	TRBD2	TRBJ2-7	CASRALAGSYEQYF	TGTGCCAGCAGGGCGCTAGCGGGATCCTACGAGCAGTACTTC
TRBV7-9	-	TRBD2	TRBJ2-1	CASSARLAGNYNEQFF	TGTGCCAGCAGCGCCAGACTAGCGGGGAACTACAATGAGCAGTTCTTC
TRBV4-3	few	-	TRBJ2-1	CASSQDHRTENEQFF	TGCGCCAGCAGCCAAGATCACCGGACTGAGAATGAGCAGTTCTTC
TRBV6-2/TRBV6-3	-	TRBD1	TRBJ2-1	CASSWAGTGIYNEQFF	TGTGCCAGCAGTTGGGCCGGGACAGGGATCTACAATGAGCAGTTCTTC
TRBV6-5	-	TRBD1	TRBJ2-3	CASSSTGVKTDTQYF	TGTGCCAGCAGTTCTACAGGGGTTAAAACAGATACGCAGTATTTT
TRBV7-8	few	-	TRBJ2-7	CASSTPGHTSYEQYF	TGTGCCAGCAGCACTCCGGGACACACCTCCTACGAGCAGTACTTC
TRBV7-9	few	TRBD2	TRBJ2-3	CASSFGAGGVDTQYF	TGTGCCAGCAGCTTCGGAGCGGGGGGGGTAGATACGCAGTATTTT
TRBV7-8	-	-	TRBJ2-1	CASSTLGWGHYNEQFF	TGTGCCAGCAGCACCCTTGGGTGGGGCCACTACAATGAGCAGTTCTTC
TRBV5-1	-	TRBD1	TRBJ1-1	CASSLNGQGGTEAFF	TGCGCCAGCAGCTTGAACGGACAGGGAGGAACTGAAGCTTTCTTT
TRBV5-6	few	-	TRBJ1-5	CASSLAAHQGPPQHF	TGTGCCAGCAGCTTGGCCGCGCATCAAGGGCCGCCCCAGCATTTT
TRBV5-1	few	-	TRBJ2-7	CASSNRERRSEQYF	TGCGCCAGCAGCAACCGGGAGAGACGGTCAGAGCAGTACTTC
TRBV28	few	TRBD1	TRBJ2-7	CASSWDRGRPGQYF	TGTGCCAGCAGTTGGGACAGGGGCCGCCCGGGGCAGTACTTC
TRBV12-3/TRBV12-4	-	-	TRBJ2-2	CASIAHPGELFF	TGTGCCAGCATCGCCCACCCCGGGGAGCTGTTTTTT
TRBV27	-	-	TRBJ1-5	CASSPIFNQPQHF	TGTGCCAGCAGCCCGATTTTCAATCAGCCCCAGCATTTT
TRBV5-1	once	TRBD2	TRBJ2-5	CASSSPGLAGGPTQYF	TGCGCCAGCAGCTCTCCGGGACTAGCGGGGGGGCCGACCCAGTACTTC
TRBV5-1	many	-	TRBJ2-2	CASTVTGSTGELFF	TGCGCCAGCACCGTAACAGGGTCCACCGGGGAGCTGTTTTTT
TRBV28	many	-	TRBJ1-5	CASRDRRFNQPQHF	TGTGCCAGCAGGGACAGACGGTTCAATCAGCCCCAGCATTTT
TRBV7-2	-	TRBD2	TRBJ2-7	CASTPEAGGWEQYF	TGTGCCAGCACCCCGGAGGCGGGGGGGTGGGAGCAGTACTTC
TRBV11-2	few	-	TRBJ1-6	CASSLERTQGTSSPLHF	TGTGCCAGCAGCTTAGAGAGAACTCAGGGCACCAGTTCACCCCTCCACTTT
TRBV7-2	few	TRBD2	TRBJ2-5	CASSLTGLAGQETQYF	TGTGCCAGCAGCCTCACGGGACTAGCGGGACAAGAGACCCAGTACTTC
TRBV18	many	-	TRBJ2-5	CASSPAIQETQYF	TGTGCCAGCTCGCCGGCCATACAAGAGACCCAGTACTTC